The 28 T cell receptor beta chains presented below share a single source sample, sequenced in a study of glioma-infiltrating T cells after dendritic cell vaccination. Clones were sequenced by immunoSEQ multiplex PCR, and TCRdb holds only the in-frame ones, with some missing. The top ten clones hold approximately 2.1% of a sample with tens of thousands of clones, about 80% of them seen once. The specimen was blood, collected before dendritic cell vaccination. The receptors were gathered from a human donor with glioblastoma.

This chain joins TRBV25-1 and TRBJ1-1; no clear D gene. Germline V lookup: CDR1 MGHDK, CDR2 SYGVNS. Trimming shortened V by 5 bases and J by 1 base, and 5 bases separated the two germline ends. The CDR3 is made up of 12 amino acids. The CDR3 reads CASSPGNTEAFF. CDR3 bases: TGTGCCAGCAGTCCAGGGAACACTGAAGCTTTCTTT. Based on the CDR3 plus reference TRBV25-1 and TRBJ1-1, the full variable domain is EADIYQTPRYLVIGTGKKITLECSQTMGHDKMYWYQQDPGMELHLIHYSYGVNSTEKGDLSSESTVSRIRTEHFPLTLESARPSHTSQYLCASSPGNTEAFFGQGTRLTVV.

The rearrangement joins TRBV7-2 to TRBJ2-5, with TRBD2 matching 12 bases. Germline assignment: CDR1 SGHTA and CDR2 FQGNSA. This CDR3 spans 16 amino acids. After removal of 5 bases from V and 5 bases from J, the junction contained 9 bases not matched to a gene. The CDR3 is CASSPRTSGVRETQYF. Here the CDR3 DNA reads TGTGCCAGCAGCCCCCGGACTAGCGGGGTTAGGGAGACCCAGTACTTC.

This clone came up a few times. The chain has TRBV19 and TRBJ1-2, with 10 bases fitting TRBD1. This CDR3 contains 13 residues. Trimming cost V 3 bases and J 5 bases; bases outside gene matches: 0. Germline CDR1 is LNHDA and CDR2 is SQIVND (reference sequence). In nucleotides, the CDR3 is TGTGCCAGTAGTATGGGACAGGGGTATGGCTACACCTTC. Encoded protein: CASSMGQGYGYTF.

The CDR3 reads CASSPRRGNTIYF. The CDR3 coding sequence is TGTGCCAGCAGCCCCCGGAGGGGAAACACCATATATTTT. The V gene is TRBV14, the J gene TRBJ1-3; D gene ambiguous. The CDR3 is 13 amino acids. Germline lookup yields CDR1 SGHDN and CDR2 FVKESK. Trimming pared 4 bases from V and 4 bases from J, leaving 8 bases between.

V gene TRBV2 combines with J gene TRBJ1-5, with 8 bases lining up with TRBD1. This CDR3 is 15 amino acids long. V shed 7 bases, J shed 3 bases, and the junction held 8 bases outside the gene matches. Germline V lookup: CDR1 SNHLY, CDR2 FYNNEI. CDR3 sequence: CASKSGTGYNQPQHF. In nucleotides, the CDR3 is TGTGCCAGCAAATCCGGGACAGGCTACAATCAGCCCCAGCATTTT.

This rearrangement joins TRBV27 to TRBJ1-1; 10 bases map to TRBD1. Per germline, CDR1 MNHEY and CDR2 SMNVEV (reference sequence). The V segment lost 6 bases and the J segment 11 bases; nucleotides outside the gene matches: 9. There are 13 residues in the CDR3. CDR3 protein: CASSRQGALGAFF. In nucleotides, the CDR3 is TGTGCCAGCAGCCGACAGGGGGCCCTCGGGGCTTTCTTT.

The V call is TRBV27, the J call TRBJ2-3; D might be TRBD1 (6 bases). CDR3 length: 15 amino acids. Trimming removed 5 bases at V and 0 bases at J, with 12 bases between. CDR1 is MNHEY and CDR2 is SMNVEV in the germline V gene (reference sequence). CDR3 nucleotide sequence: TGTGCCAGCAGTCCTCGCAGGGGAAGCACAGATACGCAGTATTTT. Protein product: CASSPRRGSTDTQYF.

This sequence joins TRBV10-3 and TRBJ2-1, with 9 nucleotides matching TRBD1. The length of the CDR3 is 14 residues. Germline-derived CDR1 and CDR2 are ENHRY and SYGVKD. With 10 bases clipped from V and 5 bases from J, the junction kept 9 bases outside the gene matches. Written as DNA, the CDR3 is TGTGCCACTACGGTGGGACAGGGTAACAATGAGCAGTTCTTC. It yields the protein CATTVGQGNNEQFF.

J is TRBJ1-2 and V is TRBV6-1, with 7 bases fitting TRBD1. Germline CDR1 MNHNS, CDR2 SASEGT. V dropped 6 bases and J dropped 6; count of bases not matched to a gene: 13. The length of the CDR3 is 15 residues. CDR3 in DNA: TGTGCCAGCAGGCCTATCCAAACAGGGGTCGATGGCTACACCTTC. It specifies CASRPIQTGVDGYTF.

The chain joins TRBV6-5 to TRBJ1-1; perhaps TRBD1 as D (5 bases). Germline CDR1 and CDR2: MNHEY and SVGAGI. The CDR3 spans 16 residues. The V end lost 2 bases, the J end lost 3 bases, and 16 bases lay between the germline ends. The CDR3 nucleotides are TGTGCCAGCAGTTACGGCACAGGATGGGTCGACACTGAAGCTTTCTTT. This codes for CASSYGTGWVDTEAFF.

In regard to this clone: Sequence at one end of the junction differs from germline and may be a read error. The gene calls are TRBV5-4 and TRBJ1-1; D not certain. This CDR3 has 14 residues. Germline lookup yields CDR1 SGHNT and CDR2 YYREEE (reference sequence). The CDR3 nucleotides are TGTGCCAGCAGCAATTCCCGAGGGATCACTGAAGCTTCCTTT. Translation gives CASSNSRGITEASF.

This clone has just a few counts. The V call is TRBV10-3, the J call TRBJ1-5, with D perhaps matching TRBD1 (5 bases). Germline-derived CDR1 and CDR2 are ENHRY and SYGVKD. CDR3 size: 14 residues. The V end was cut by 6 bases, the J end by 0 bases, with 9 bases between. In nucleotides, the CDR3 is TGTGCCATCAGCCCGACAGTTAGCAATCAGCCCCAGCATTTT. Translating gives CAISPTVSNQPQHF.

V is TRBV5-4 and J is TRBJ2-2, with 13 bases matching TRBD2. Germline CDR1 SGHNT, CDR2 YYREEE (reference sequence). J was trimmed by 7 bases and V by 6 bases; bases with no gene match: 9. The CDR3 has 16 amino acids. The CDR3 region has the DNA TGTGCCAGCACTTCACTAGCGGGAGGGCCTAACGGGGAGCTGTTTTTT. Protein product: CASTSLAGGPNGELFF.

The genes are TRBV2 and TRBJ1-5, with 9 positions matching TRBD1. J gave up 7 bases and V 1 base, and 5 bases lay outside the gene matches. Germline assignment: CDR1 SNHLY and CDR2 FYNNEI. The CDR3 is 15 amino acids. CDR3 in DNA: TGTGCCAGCAGTGAAGAACAGGGGGCCCGACAGCCCCAGCATTTT. Amino acid sequence: CASSEEQGARQPQHF.

The gene calls are TRBV18 and TRBJ1-2, with 9 positions matching TRBD1. V lost 3 bases and J lost 8; bases outside the gene matches: 4. CDR1 is KGHSH, CDR2 LQKENI, per germline. The CDR3 covers 13 residues. The CDR3 DNA reads TGTGCCAGCTCACCCCAGGACAGGGGAGGCTACACCTTC. This translates into CASSPQDRGGYTF.

The chain employs TRBV19 and TRBJ2-3; D gene uncertain. The CDR3 sequence is 12 residues long. Per germline, CDR1 LNHDA and CDR2 SQIVND (reference sequence). With 9 bases removed from V and 4 bases from J, the gap between germline ends came to 11 bases. CDR3 loop: CASRPGADTQYF. The CDR3 DNA reads TGTGCCAGCAGGCCCGGTGCAGATACGCAGTATTTT.

This sequence joins TRBV5-1 and TRBJ2-5, with TRBD1 matching over 8 bases. V trimming: 5 bases; J trimming: 2 bases; junction bases outside the gene matches: 8. Germline CDR1 and CDR2: SGHRS and YFSETQ. The CDR3 length is 15 residues. CDR3 loop: CASSSIGTGQETQYF. As DNA, the CDR3 is TGCGCCAGCAGTTCCATTGGGACAGGACAAGAGACCCAGTACTTC.

The sample holds a few counts of this clone. This chain connects TRBV7-6 to TRBJ2-2, with a tentative D call TRBD1 (5 bases). The V and J ends lost 1 base and 4 bases respectively, with 13 bases between them. This CDR3 is 16 amino acids long. Germline CDR1 and CDR2: SGHVS and FNYEAQ. CDR3 residues: CASSLGIGATTGELFF. The CDR3 DNA reads as TGTGCCAGCAGCTTAGGTATAGGGGCAACCACCGGGGAGCTGTTTTTT.

This clone was seen only a few times. The sample has other DNA sequences that encode this CDR3 too. This chain joins TRBV9 and TRBJ1-4, with a possible D match to TRBD1 (5 bases). CDR3 length: 14 residues. Germline CDR1 reads SGDLS; CDR2 reads YYNGEE. The V end was cut by 3 bases, the J end by 0 bases, with 6 bases between. The CDR3 here is CASSATATNEKLFF. CDR3 bases: TGTGCCAGCAGCGCGACAGCAACTAATGAAAAACTGTTTTTT.

This chain links TRBV25-1 with TRBJ1-4; D is perhaps TRBD1 (6 bases). CDR1 is MGHDK, CDR2 SYGVNS, per germline. V lost 9 bases to trimming and J lost 8 bases, with 10 bases between them. This CDR3 has 11 residues. CDR3 amino acids: CASNRGEKLFF. DNA for the CDR3: TGTGCCAGTAATAGGGGGGAAAAACTGTTTTTT.

This chain uses TRBV19 with TRBJ1-2; 8 positions match TRBD1. CDR3 length: 13 amino acids. V was clipped by 5 bases and J by 4 bases; unmatched bases: 3. Per germline, CDR1 LNHDA and CDR2 SQIVND (reference sequence). CDR3 residues: CASSEGTGYGYTF. Written as DNA, the CDR3 is TGTGCCAGTAGTGAAGGGACAGGCTATGGCTACACCTTC.

The chain uses TRBV7-9 and TRBJ2-7; 12 bases map to TRBD1. Germline CDR1 SEHNR, CDR2 FQNEAQ (reference sequence). The CDR3 is made up of 15 amino acids. After removal of 11 bases from V and 3 bases from J, the junction contained 11 bases not matched to a gene. CDR3 nucleotide sequence: TGTGCCGCGGGGGGGACAGGGGGCTTCGTCTACGAGCAGTACTTC. The encoded protein is CAAGGTGGFVYEQYF.

The chain links TRBV7-3 to TRBJ2-7; 7 bases agree with TRBD1. With V trimmed by 0 bases and J by 2 bases, 4 bases remained unmatched. The V gene's germline CDR1 is SGHTA and CDR2 FQGTGA. This CDR3 contains 15 residues. The DNA for the CDR3 is TGTGCCAGCAGCTTAACAGGGGGACAGACCTACGAGCAGTACGTC. It yields the protein CASSLTGGQTYEQYV.

The CDR3 bases are TGTGCCAGCTCACCCAACAGGGGGCTGGACGAGCAGTACTTC. Protein: CASSPNRGLDEQYF. The rearrangement uses TRBV18 and TRBJ2-7; TRBD1 aligns across 9 bases. This CDR3 contains 14 residues. Per the germline V gene, CDR1 is KGHSH and CDR2 is LQKENI. Trimming removed 3 bases from V and 5 bases from J; junction bases left unmatched: 5. Full variable domain (missing parts from reference TRBV18 and TRBJ2-7): NAGVMQNPRHLVRRRGQEARLRCSPMKGHSHVYWYRQLPEEGLKFMVYLQKENIIDESGMPKERFSAEFPKEGPSILRIQQVVRGDSAAYFCASSPNRGLDEQYFGPGTRLTVT.

This clone was counted between two and nine times. The J gene is TRBJ2-3, the V gene TRBV7-6; 7 bases line up with TRBD2. The CDR3 covers 15 residues. Per germline, CDR1 SGHVS and CDR2 FNYEAQ. V was pared by 5 bases and J by 4 bases, with 9 bases of the junction left unmatched. In DNA form, the CDR3 reads TGTGCCAGCAGCCTTGAGCGGGGTCGATCAGATACGCAGTATTTT. As protein: CASSLERGRSDTQYF.

The genes are TRBV27 and TRBJ2-3; 11 bases match TRBD2. The CDR3 is made up of 16 amino acids. Germline values: CDR1 MNHEY, CDR2 SMNVEV (reference sequence). The J segment lost 3 bases and the V segment lost 4 bases, leaving 6 bases of the junction unmatched. In DNA form, the CDR3 reads TGTGCCAGCAGTTCCCTGCGACTAGCGGGGACAGATACGCAGTATTTT. Protein: CASSSLRLAGTDTQYF.

The chain employs TRBV28 and TRBJ1-3, with a tentative D call TRBD1 (5 bases). The V end was cut by 7 bases, the J end by 0 bases, with 7 bases between. Germline V CDR1 and CDR2: MDHEN, SYDVKM. This CDR3 is built from 13 residues. CDR3 loop: CASIDSSGNTIYF. The CDR3 nucleotides are TGTGCCAGCATCGACAGCTCTGGAAACACCATATATTTT.

A remark on this clone: The sample holds other DNA sequences that translate to the same CDR3. This chain uses TRBV2 with TRBJ2-5; 7 bases align to TRBD2. Germline V gene sequence: CDR1 SNHLY, CDR2 FYNNEI. The CDR3 sequence is 12 residues long. J was trimmed by 5 bases and V by 11 bases; bases with no gene match: 8. The CDR3: CAGGERGETQYF. The CDR3 bases are TGTGCCGGAGGGGAGCGGGGCGAGACCCAGTACTTC.